This TCR beta chain emerged from a study of blood T cell repertoires in COVID-19 (dated by TCRdb to about 2020). Regarding the study in general: The collaborator samples originated in the United States, Italy and Spain and spanned the acute and convalescent phases of COVID-19. The prospective study material was composed of cDNA or gDNA derived from T cells, B-cell-depleted T cells, or PBMCs. Deeply sampled blood TCRbeta repertoires from subjects exposed to, actively infected with, or recovered from COVID-19 were included in the dataset. The repertoires were made available in a free public database intended to serve as a resource for research on the immune response to SARS-CoV-2. Samples came from the ongoing ImmuneRACE study (first 160 participants) plus 1,254 subjects from 6 global collaborators. Sample metadata almost always included a de-identified subject ID, COVID-19 status, age in years and sex. Where HLA class I and class II types were available, the types were taken from metadata supplied by the sample provider, not from assay-based typing.

The paper as a whole reports these results and caveats: The amount of clinical and demographic metadata varied by source and participant and was provided uncurated.

In the prospective study, participants were about 18 to 90 years old, resided in around 25 geographic areas of the United States, and were enrolled through a virtual design. In the prospective study, participants were assigned to cohorts based on the clinical history participants reported in a screening survey and a study questionnaire. Recovered participants in ImmuneRACE Cohort 3 were defined as having two consecutive negative NP/OP PCR tests, clearance from a healthcare professional, or resolution of symptoms. In the prospective study, mobile phlebotomists collected whole blood, serum and a nasopharyngeal or oropharyngeal swab from each participant. Additional blood draws and questionnaires over an approximately two-month period could optionally be provided by prospective study participants. Blood samples from the prospective study were shipped frozen or at room temperature prior to DNA extraction.

On this clone: The antigen this receptor binds is unknown. Per-nucleotide qualities are absent, and no much larger clonotype sits a single base away.

TCRbeta CDR3 regions were amplified from genomic DNA using the immunoSEQ Assay, a bias-controlled multiplex PCR. In the paper's pipeline: The number of nucleated cells in each sample was estimated from the amplification of reference gene primers within the assay. To quantify the absolute abundance of each unique TCRbeta CDR3 rearrangement, sequence reads were collapsed and filtered. Productive Simpson clonality was computed per sample as the square root of Simpson's diversity index over productive rearrangements. TCRdb limited this immuneACCESS table to in-frame rearrangements with V and J called. A share of clones is missing; checked studies link under half to unresolved V genes, and the rest is unexplained. Clonal size and the V and J genes are those of that table, whereas D and trimming came from the DNA. Here the sample has 300,000 or so clones; about nine tenths occur a single time. The top ten clones comprise 1% to 1.3% of the sample.

Specimen: PBMCs or T cells enriched from blood (not recorded which). The receptor comes from a woman aged 25 to 45 who had recovered from COVID-19.

The DNA reads TGTGCCAGCAGCACCAGGACAGACACTAACTATGGCTACACCTTC. This translates into CASSTRTDTNYGYTF. Rearrangement joined TRBV5-4 to TRBJ1-2, with TRBD1 tentatively as D gene (6 bases match). The germline V gene (reference sequence) provides CDR1 SGHNT and CDR2 YYREEE. The CDR3 spans 15 residues, from the cysteine through the phenylalanine. CDR3 DNA is the only sequence kept; it has 45 bases, read in frame from the first base. Trimming removed 4 bases from V and 0 bases from J, leaving 13 bases between the germline ends.